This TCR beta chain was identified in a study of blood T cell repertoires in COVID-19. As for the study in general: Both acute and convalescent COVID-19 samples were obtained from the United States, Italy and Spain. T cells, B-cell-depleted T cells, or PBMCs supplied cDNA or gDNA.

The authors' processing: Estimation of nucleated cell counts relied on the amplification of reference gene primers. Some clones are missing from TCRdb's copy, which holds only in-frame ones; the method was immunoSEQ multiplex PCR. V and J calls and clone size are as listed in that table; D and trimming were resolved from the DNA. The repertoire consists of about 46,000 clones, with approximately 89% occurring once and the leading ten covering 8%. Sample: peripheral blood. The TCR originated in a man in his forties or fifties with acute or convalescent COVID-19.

CDR3: CASRITGNTEAFF. Written as DNA, the CDR3 is TGTGCCAGCAGGATTACAGGGAACACTGAAGCTTTCTTT. V and J are TRBV6-5 and TRBJ1-1, with TRBD1 as a possible D gene (5 bases). Deletions cut 6 bases from V and 1 base from J, with 9 bases between. The CDR3 covers 13 residues. Germline CDR1 MNHEY, CDR2 SVGAGI.